Each of the 29 T cell receptor beta chains below was sequenced from the same sample in a study of Graves' ophthalmopathy and Graves' hyperthyroidism. From RNA, the CDR3 regions of TCR beta chains were amplified and sequenced. Amplification began with first-round RT-PCR using HTBI primers, then second-round multiplex PCR was performed. One entry per CDR3 protein results from TCRdb running MiXCR on the multiplex PCR reads. The sample contains approximately 700,000 distinct CDR3 sequences, more than 40% of which appear only once. The sample comprised peripheral blood. These receptors were taken from an adult man with Graves' ophthalmopathy.

This chain connects TRBV25-1 to TRBJ1-4, with D uncertain. CDR1 and CDR2 (germline): MGHDK, SYGVNS. This CDR3 has 13 residues. V gave up 7 bases and J gave up 7 bases, with 13 bases separating them. CDR3 sequence reads: CASKAGAFEKLFF. CDR3 DNA: TGTGCCAGCAAGGCCGGAGCTTTTGAAAAACTGTTTTTT.

This clonotype was seen a handful of times. The V call is TRBV10-2, the J call TRBJ2-3, with D tentatively TRBD2 (6 bases). V lost 9 bases, J lost 5 bases, and 18 bases lay in between. The CDR3 is made up of 14 amino acids. Germline CDR1 WSHSY, CDR2 SAAADI. CDR3 sequence reads: CASSAGGPGDTQYF. CDR3 coding DNA: TGCGCCAGTTCGGCCGGGGGTCCGGGAGATACGCAGTATTTT.

A remark on this clonotype: Just one base apart from a much larger clone, this may be a read error. The gene calls are TRBV10-3 and TRBJ1-2, with D possibly matching TRBD1 (6 bases). The germline gives CDR1 ENHRY, CDR2 SYGVKD. The CDR3 spans 14 residues. Trimming pared 5 bases from V and 2 bases from J, leaving 12 bases between. The CDR3 DNA is TGTGCCATCAGTTACCTCGGACAGAACTATGGCTACACCTTC. It encodes CAISYLGQNYGYTF.

This rearrangement joins TRBV19 to TRBJ1-5; 7 positions agree with TRBD1. This CDR3 region has 16 residues. V dropped 6 bases and J dropped 4; count of bases not matched to a gene: 12. The germline gives CDR1 LNHDA, CDR2 SQIVND (reference sequence). CDR3 residues: CASSNAATGDNQPQHF. CDR3 DNA sequence: TGTGCCAGTAGCAACGCCGCTACAGGGGATAATCAGCCCCAGCATTTT.

This clonotype was found many times. The chain links TRBV12-3 or TRBV12-4 to TRBJ2-5; 11 bases map to TRBD2. Trimming cost V 5 bases and J 3 bases; bases outside gene matches: 5. The CDR3 loop spans 15 amino acids. The CDR3 here is CASSPQLAGEETQYF. CDR3 nucleotide sequence: TGTGCCAGCAGTCCCCAACTAGCGGGAGAAGAGACCCAGTACTTC.

This clonotype has ten or more counts. V gene TRBV10-3 combines with J gene TRBJ1-2, with TRBD1 as a possible D gene (6 bases). Germline V gene sequence: CDR1 ENHRY, CDR2 SYGVKD. With 1 base removed from V and 3 bases from J, the gap between germline ends came to 15 bases. This CDR3 comprises 16 residues. The CDR3 loop reads CAISEFPTGADYGYTF. In DNA, the CDR3 is TGTGCCATCAGTGAGTTTCCGACGGGGGCGGACTATGGCTACACCTTC.

This clonotype was picked up many times. The rearrangement uses TRBV24-1 and TRBJ2-5, with D possibly called TRBD1 or TRBD2 (5 bases each). In germline, CDR1 is KGHDR, CDR2 SFDVKD. Trimming left V 4 bases short and J 4 bases short, with 15 bases between. The CDR3 covers 15 residues. The CDR3 DNA is TGTGCCACCAGTGACCCGGGACGCGGTTCAGAGACCCAGTACTTC. It translates to CATSDPGRGSETQYF.

This clonotype came up many times. The chain links TRBV2 to TRBJ2-2; TRBD2 matches at 7 bases. Germline V gives CDR1 SNHLY, CDR2 FYNNEI. The V segment lost 4 bases and the J segment 7 bases; nucleotides outside the gene matches: 9. CDR3 length: 15 amino acids. DNA for the CDR3: TGTGCCAGCAGTGCCCTAGCGGACGTCGGCGGGGAGCTGTTTTTT. It is translated as CASSALADVGGELFF.

Note on this clonotype: One base away lies a much larger clone, so this may be a sequencing read error. This rearrangement joins TRBV7-9 to TRBJ2-5; TRBD2 agrees at 12 bases. There are 16 residues in the CDR3. Germline V gene sequence: CDR1 SEHNR, CDR2 FQNEAQ (reference sequence). CDR3 nucleotide sequence: TGTGCCGGCAGCCAAGGATGGACTAGCGGGGTAGAGACCCAGTACTTC. Its protein is CAGSQGWTSGVETQYF.

In its sample, this clonotype was seen a few times. This chain connects TRBV12-3 or TRBV12-4 to TRBJ1-5; D is possibly TRBD1 (6 bases). V shed 6 bases and J shed 4 bases, with 19 bases lying between them. The CDR3 extends over 16 amino acids. The CDR3 DNA sequence: TGTGCCAGCAGCACTCAACAGGGACCCCCTAATCAGCCCCAGCATTTT. The encoded protein is CASSTQQGPPNQPQHF.

This clonotype was counted a few times. CDR3 in DNA: TGTGCCAGTAGTATAGTCCTCAGTCTGGGAAACGCTGGAAACACCATATATTTT. Translation: CASSIVLSLGNAGNTIYF. The chain has TRBV19 and TRBJ1-3; D remains unclear. Trimming removed 1 base from V and 2 bases from J, with 18 bases in between. Germline V gene sequence: CDR1 LNHDA, CDR2 SQIVND (reference sequence). The CDR3 covers 18 residues.

The chain employs TRBV10-3 and TRBJ1-3; D uncertain. CDR3 length equals 15 residues. CDR1 is ENHRY, CDR2 SYGVKD, per germline. The germline V and J ends were trimmed by 10 bases and 0 bases, with 16 bases remaining between them. The CDR3 coding sequence is TGTGCCAGCAGCCAAGAATACTACTCTGGAAACACCATATATTTT. The encoded protein is CASSQEYYSGNTIYF.

Comments on this clonotype: A much larger clone lies a single base off, so this may be a read error. This sequence joins TRBV19 and TRBJ1-2; possible D gene TRBD1, 6 bases. V was trimmed by 3 bases and J by 7 bases, leaving 15 bases between them. The CDR3 is 14 residues long. The germline CDR1 and CDR2 sequences are LNHDA and SQIVND (reference sequence). CDR3: CASSMRRGPVGYTF. The CDR3 DNA is TGTGCCAGTAGTATGAGACGGGGGCCTGTTGGCTACACCTTC.

In this sample, this clonotype turned up once. The V gene is TRBV13, the J gene TRBJ2-2; a possible D gene is TRBD1 (5 bases). The germline V gene has CDR1 PRHDT and CDR2 FYEKMQ (reference sequence). Trimming took 5 bases from V and 1 from J, leaving 17 bases between them. The CDR3 spans 17 residues. DNA for the CDR3: TGTGCCAGCAGCCTCCTTAATCCGACAGTGAACACCGGGGAGCTGTTTTTT. This gives the protein CASSLLNPTVNTGELFF.

Comments on this clonotype: This may arise from a read error, as a much more abundant clone is one base away. The rearrangement joins TRBV10-3 to TRBJ1-3; D is undetermined. This CDR3 has 14 amino acids. CDR1 and CDR2 (germline): ENHRY, SYGVKD. Trimming removed 5 bases at V and 8 bases at J, with 16 bases between. In nucleotides, the CDR3 is TGTGCCATCAGTTTTGCAGACCAGGAGTACACCATATATTTT. Residues: CAISFADQEYTIYF.

Points on this clonotype: Likely a read error: the CDR3 ends without its conserved phenylalanine or tryptophan. It is unclear where the CDR3 begins or ends on the DNA, so no DNA is shown, and the CDR3 is as TCRdb lists it. V usage is TRBV19 and J usage is TRBJ1-2. The CDR3 spans 8 amino acids, including both terminal residues. From germline, CDR1 is LNHDA and CDR2 SQIVND (reference sequence). This CDR3 is CASSIQPA.

This clonotype was seen many times. The chain uses TRBV10-3 and TRBJ2-5; no reliable D call. Germline-derived CDR1 and CDR2 are ENHRY and SYGVKD. Trimming pared 2 bases from V and 4 bases from J, leaving 8 bases between. CDR3 length: 13 amino acids. CDR3 nucleotide sequence: TGTGCCATCAGTGAGGGTGGCCGAGAGACCCAGTACTTC. This translates into CAISEGGRETQYF.

As concerns this clonotype: At one boundary the junction diverges from the germline segment, which might be a read error. The chain recombines TRBV2 with TRBJ2-2; 8 nucleotides line up with TRBD1. CDR3 length: 14 residues. The germline V gene has CDR1 SNHLY and CDR2 FYNNEI. Written as DNA, the CDR3 is TGTGCCAGCAGAAGGACAGGGAACACCGGGGAGCTGTCTTGG. As protein: CASRRTGNTGELSW.

The chain employs TRBV10-3 and TRBJ2-7; 11 bases match TRBD1. The V segment lost 11 bases and the J segment 11 bases; nucleotides outside the gene matches: 14. Germline V gives CDR1 ENHRY, CDR2 SYGVKD. This CDR3 is 13 amino acids long. The CDR3, as DNA: TGTGCCGCTCAGCCTCCGGGACAGGGGGTTGAGTACTTC. Its protein product is CAAQPPGQGVEYF.

This clonotype was detected once. This sequence joins TRBV20-1 and TRBJ2-5, with a tentative D call TRBD2 (5 bases). V was trimmed by 6 bases and J by 9 bases, leaving 17 bases between them. This CDR3 has 12 amino acids. Germline lookup yields CDR1 DFQATT and CDR2 SNEGSKA (reference sequence). CDR3 sequence: CSAMDGNQPQYF. CDR3 sequence (DNA): TGCAGTGCCATGGACGGGAATCAGCCCCAGTACTTC.

This sequence joins TRBV2 and TRBJ1-1; 12 nucleotides match TRBD1. Germline V CDR1 and CDR2: SNHLY, FYNNEI. Unmatched junction bases numbered 12, after V lost 5 bases and J lost 5 bases. The CDR3 spans 17 residues. The CDR3 DNA follows: TGTGCCAGCAGTCCCCTCCCGGGACAGGGGGCGCGAACTGAAGCTTTCTTT. This gives the protein CASSPLPGQGARTEAFF.

With respect to this clonotype: One end of the junction varies from germline; a read error may be responsible. The chain combines TRBV12-3 or TRBV12-4 with TRBJ2-7; D is possibly TRBD1 (6 bases). This CDR3 has 14 residues. The CDR3 DNA follows: TGTGCCAGCAATAACAGGGATGGCACCGGGGAGCTGTACTTC. It specifies CASNNRDGTGELYF.

V is TRBV9 and J is TRBJ2-3, with 10 nucleotides matching TRBD2. V dropped 8 bases and J dropped 8; count of bases not matched to a gene: 5. Germline CDR1 is SGDLS and CDR2 is YYNGEE. The CDR3 totals 12 residues. The chain's CDR3 is CASQRGGGTQYF. For the CDR3, the DNA is TGTGCCAGTCAGCGGGGGGGCGGTACGCAGTATTTT.

This clonotype was detected only once. The gene calls are TRBV9 and TRBJ1-1, with TRBD1 as a possible D gene (5 bases). CDR1 and CDR2 (germline): SGDLS, YYNGEE. V was cut by 3 bases and J by 5 bases, with 11 bases left in between. The CDR3 is made up of 13 amino acids. The CDR3 reads CASSEPGRTEAFF. In DNA, the CDR3 is TGTGCCAGCAGCGAACCGGGGCGAACTGAAGCTTTCTTT.

This chain joins TRBV20-1 and TRBJ2-7; D call uncertain. The CDR3 totals 14 residues. Trimming removed 1 base at V and 0 bases at J, with 10 bases between. Germline CDR1 DFQATT, CDR2 SNEGSKA (reference sequence). This CDR3 is CSARAVWNSYEQYF. Here the CDR3 DNA reads TGCAGTGCTAGAGCCGTGTGGAACTCCTACGAGCAGTACTTC.

This clonotype has a count of ten or more. The chain carries TRBV20-1 and TRBJ1-1, with D unclear. CDR3 length: 14 amino acids. V was pared by 6 bases and J by 6 bases, with 20 bases between. The V gene's germline CDR1 is DFQATT and CDR2 SNEGSKA (reference sequence). The CDR3 reads CSALPRPQVAEAFF. The DNA for the CDR3 is TGCAGTGCCCTCCCCAGGCCTCAGGTGGCTGAAGCTTTCTTT.

The chain couples TRBV2 to TRBJ1-5, with TRBD1 identical over 10 bases. The CDR3 has 12 residues. Per germline, CDR1 SNHLY and CDR2 FYNNEI. Trimming at V came to 6 bases and at J to 11 bases, leaving 4 bases not matched to a gene. This CDR3 is CASRGTGEAQHF. The CDR3 DNA is TGTGCCAGCAGGGGGACAGGGGAAGCCCAGCATTTT. The full variable domain, with the rest looked up from reference TRBV2 and TRBJ1-5, is EPEVTQTPSHQVTQMGQEVILRCVPISNHLYFYWYRQILGQKVEFLVSFYNNEISEKSEIFDDQFSVERPDGSNFTLKIRSTKLEDSAMYFCASRGTGEAQHFGDGTRLSIL.

The rearrangement uses TRBV6-5 and TRBJ1-2; a weak D match, TRBD1 (6 bases). This CDR3 region has 12 residues. Germline CDR1 reads MNHEY; CDR2 reads SVGAGI. Trimming took off 10 bases at V and 6 bases at J, with 15 bases between the two ends. The CDR3 loop reads CATETGTHGYTF. As DNA, the CDR3 is TGTGCCACAGAAACAGGGACCCATGGCTACACCTTC.

The chain uses TRBV19 and TRBJ2-2; D unresolved. The CDR3 sequence is 15 residues long. The germline V gene encodes CDR1 LNHDA and CDR2 SQIVND (reference sequence). V was trimmed by 7 bases and J by 6 bases, leaving 18 bases between them. CDR3 region: CASILEHGHAGELFF. In DNA, the CDR3 is TGTGCCAGTATATTAGAACACGGTCACGCCGGGGAGCTGTTTTTT.